Described below is a single T cell receptor (beta chain) sequence and its context. The specificity of this receptor is unknown. The input lacks base qualities; no much larger clone sits a single base away. The data were obtained in a study of T cell changes during pregnancy in multiple sclerosis (dated by TCRdb to the late 2010s). About the investigation overall: The study examined how the T cell repertoire changed over the course of pregnancy in women with multiple sclerosis.

Library construction relied on the immunoSEQ multiplex PCR assay. TCRdb took over this immuneACCESS table, retaining in-frame rearrangements with V and J assigned. Such tables are incomplete; in checked studies, under half of the missing clones stem from an unresolved V gene, and the remainder is unexplained. Counted in this sample were tens of thousands of clones; roughly 91% of them appeared once. The ten most abundant clones make up about 0.6% of the sample. The receptor was derived from a female donor with multiple sclerosis, enrolled in a pregnancy study. Specimen: CD4+ T cells from peripheral blood mononuclear cells, collected in the first trimester of pregnancy.

The DNA sequence is as follows: TGTGCCAGCAGTGAGGGGGGTGGGAACAATCAGCCCCAGCATTTT. It encodes CASSEGGGNNQPQHF. In this chain, TRBV6-1 is recombined with TRBJ1-5; the D gene is perhaps TRBD1, on 5 matching bases. V lost 3 bases and J lost 3 bases; the stretch between them is 12 bases long. Taken from the germline V gene, the CDR1 and CDR2 loops are MNHNS and SASEGT. CDR3 length: 15 amino acids, cysteine to phenylalanine. Only the CDR3 region is kept as DNA, spanning 45 bases read in frame from base 1.